This T cell receptor (beta chain) appears in the sequencing data of a study of T cells in Graves' hyperthyroidism and ophthalmopathy. Amplification targeted TCR beta CDR3 regions from RNA transcripts. The HTBI primer set was used in a first-round RT-PCR of the TCR CDR3. MiXCR, run by TCRdb on the multiplex PCR reads, gives a single entry per CDR3 protein. In the table there are roughly 700,000 distinct CDR3 sequences, 14% of which are singletons. J gave up 7 bases and V 8 bases, and 16 bases lay outside the gene matches. The CDR3 spans 16 residues. From germline, CDR1 is MGHDK and CDR2 SYGVNS. The TCR was taken from a woman aged 18-35 years with Graves' hyperthyroidism. The chain joins TRBV25-1 to TRBJ1-4; 7 bases map to TRBD1. Sequencing input: blood. CDR3 bases: TGTGCCAGCGCAAAATCCGACAGGGATCGCGGTGAAAAACTGTTTTTT. Translated, it gives CASAKSDRDRGEKLFF.